This T cell receptor beta chain originates from a study of T cells of healthy individuals. Germline values: CDR1 LNHDA, CDR2 SQIVND (reference sequence). The ends lost 4 bases at V and 7 bases at J; junction bases unmatched: 7. CDR3 length: 14 residues. Each CDR3 protein gets one entry after TCRdb re-called the 5' RACE reads with MiXCR. The sample has around 98,000 distinct CDR3 sequences, roughly a sixth seen once. The chain has TRBV19 and TRBJ2-1; 7 bases are shared with TRBD2. The receptor was derived from a human donor in good health. The CDR3 DNA sequence: TGTGCCAGTAGTAGAGGGAGGGAGGAGAATGAGCAGTTCTTC. Protein product: CASSRGREENEQFF. The entire variable domain, with the rest obtained from reference TRBV19 and TRBJ2-1, is as follows: DGGITQSPKYLFRKEGQNVTLSCEQNLNHDAMYWYRQDPGQGLRLIYYSQIVNDFQKGDIAEGYSVSREKKESFPLTVTSAQKNPTAFYLCASSRGREENEQFFGPGTRLTVL.